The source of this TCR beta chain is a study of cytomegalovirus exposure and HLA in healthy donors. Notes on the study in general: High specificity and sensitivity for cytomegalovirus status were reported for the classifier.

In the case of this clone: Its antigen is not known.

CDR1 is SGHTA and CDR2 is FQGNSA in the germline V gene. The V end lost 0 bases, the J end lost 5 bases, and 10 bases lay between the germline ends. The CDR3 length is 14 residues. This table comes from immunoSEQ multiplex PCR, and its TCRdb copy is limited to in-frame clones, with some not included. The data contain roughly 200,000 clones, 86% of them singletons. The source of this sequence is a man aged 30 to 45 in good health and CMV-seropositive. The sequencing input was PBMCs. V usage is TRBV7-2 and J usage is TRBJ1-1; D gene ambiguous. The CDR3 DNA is TGTGCCAGCAGCTTAGCGGGGTCATGGACTGAAGCTTTCTTT. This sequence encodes CASSLAGSWTEAFF.